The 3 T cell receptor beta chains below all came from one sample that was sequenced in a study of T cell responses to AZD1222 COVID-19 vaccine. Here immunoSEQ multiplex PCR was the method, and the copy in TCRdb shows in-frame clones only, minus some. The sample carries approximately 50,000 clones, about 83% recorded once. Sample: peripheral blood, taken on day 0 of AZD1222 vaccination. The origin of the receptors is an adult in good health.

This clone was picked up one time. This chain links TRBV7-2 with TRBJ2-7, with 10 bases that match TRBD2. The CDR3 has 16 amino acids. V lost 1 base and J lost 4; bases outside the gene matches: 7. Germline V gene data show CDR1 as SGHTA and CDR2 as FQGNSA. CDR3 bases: TGTGCCAGCAGCTTAGGGGCTAGCGGGGGAGGGTACGAGCAGTACGTC. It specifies CASSLGASGGGYEQYV.

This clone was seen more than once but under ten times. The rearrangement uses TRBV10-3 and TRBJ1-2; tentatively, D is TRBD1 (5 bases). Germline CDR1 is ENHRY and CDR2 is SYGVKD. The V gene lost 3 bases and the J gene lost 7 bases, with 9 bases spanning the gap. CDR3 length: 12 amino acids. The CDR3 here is CAISDGGLGYTF. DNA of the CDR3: TGTGCCATCAGTGATGGGGGTCTTGGCTACACCTTC.

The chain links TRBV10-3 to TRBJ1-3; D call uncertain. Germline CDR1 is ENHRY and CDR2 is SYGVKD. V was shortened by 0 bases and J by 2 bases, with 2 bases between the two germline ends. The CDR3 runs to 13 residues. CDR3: CAISESPGNTIYF. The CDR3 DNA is TGTGCCATCAGTGAGTCGCCTGGAAACACCATATATTTT.